This T cell receptor (beta chain) was captured in a study of cytotoxic CD8 clonotypes in ibrutinib-treated CLL. Study summary: A median approximately 12 months of treatment, range 6 to 36, preceded the collection of response samples. Study-level findings and limits: The study found public clonotypes uncommon, contracting or stable on treatment. Exceeding age-matched healthy donors, baseline clonality also tracked the counts of circulating CD8+ T cells.

Between the trimmed V and J ends, which lost 2 bases and 7 bases, there was a span of 12 bases. CDR1 and CDR2 from the germline V gene are SGHNT and YYREEE (reference sequence). This CDR3 contains 14 residues. Method: immunoSEQ multiplex PCR; TCRdb's copy keeps in-frame clones and lacks some. This table has about 26,000 clones, over 75% appearing once. Notes on this clone: Its antigen is not identified.

The sequences come from PBMCs, collected after 24 months of ibrutinib treatment. The sequence was collected from a human donor with chronic lymphocytic leukemia. The gene calls are TRBV5-4 and TRBJ1-4, with TRBD1 as a possible D gene (6 bases). CDR3 protein: CASSFNRDGEKLFF. The CDR3 bases are TGTGCCAGCAGCTTTAACAGGGATGGTGAAAAACTGTTTTTT.